This T cell receptor beta chain emerged from a study of cytotoxic CD8 clonotypes in ibrutinib-treated CLL. Study-level results: On treatment, the uncommon public clonotypes contracted or remained stable. An increase in clonality occurred at ibrutinib response, followed by a return toward baseline at progression.

This clone was seen only a few times. Its cognate antigen is unknown. The method was immunoSEQ multiplex PCR; TCRdb's version includes in-frame clones alone and lacks a portion of them. The table shows 150,000 to 200,000 clones, with around 72% occurring only once. The receptor's source is a human donor with chronic lymphocytic leukemia. The sample consisted of PBMCs, taken after 24 months of ibrutinib treatment.

This CDR3 is CASSLVREGSYGYTF. CDR3 nucleotide sequence: TGTGCCAGCAGCTTGGTGAGGGAGGGGAGCTATGGCTACACCTTC. This sequence joins TRBV5-4 and TRBJ1-2, with D possibly TRBD1 on 5 matching bases. This CDR3 has 15 amino acids. Germline-derived CDR1 and CDR2 are SGHNT and YYREEE (reference sequence). V was cut by 0 bases and J by 4 bases, with 13 bases left in between.